The rows below give T cell receptor beta chains drawn from one sample of a study of blood T cells in healthy people across ages. TCRdb re-called the 5' RACE reads through MiXCR, storing one row per CDR3 protein. The data contain 800,000 or so distinct CDR3 sequences, approximately 65% of them singletons. The sequencing sample was made of blood. The receptors shown here come from a man aged 25-40 years in good health. Both conserved end residues are part of each CDR3. A D gene is named only where the DNA matches it firmly. Part of the rows lack a size; the others show once, few, many or a class for expanded clones.

d_call	v_call	clone_size	j_call	cdr3_nt	cdr3_aa
NA	TRBV5-1	few	TRBJ2-3	TGCGCCAGCAGCCTGGAGGGGTATAGCACAGATACGCAGTATTTT	CASSLEGYSTDTQYF
NA	TRBV4-3	NA	TRBJ2-2	TGCGCCAGCAGTAACGAAGTTCCCAGGACGAACACCGGGGAGCTGTTTTTT	CASSNEVPRTNTGELFF
NA	TRBV7-3	once	TRBJ1-6	TGTGCCAGCAGTCCTAATCTCAATTCACCCCTCCACTTT	CASSPNLNSPLHF
TRBD2	TRBV14	NA	TRBJ2-1	TGTGCCAGCAGCCATAACCTATGGACTAGCGGGGGTGGTGAGCAGTTCTTC	CASSHNLWTSGGGEQFF
NA	TRBV20-1	NA	TRBJ2-2	TGCAGTGCTAGAGAGAGAGAGGACAGAGCCGGGGAGCTGTTTTTT	CSAREREDRAGELFF
NA	TRBV7-4	NA	TRBJ1-1	TGTGCCAGCAGCGAGGGGCGTGGGCACACTGAAGCTTTCTTT	CASSEGRGHTEAFF
TRBD1	TRBV7-9	NA	TRBJ2-7	TGTGCCAGCACCAACAGGGGACCCTACGAGCAGTACTTC	CASTNRGPYEQYF
TRBD2	TRBV7-2	few	TRBJ2-7	TGTGCCAGCAGTCTTGCGGGGGGTCTGAACGAGCAGTACTTC	CASSLAGGLNEQYF
TRBD1	TRBV29-1	once	TRBJ2-7	TGCAGCGTAGCCTTGGGGGACAGGGGCTCCTACGAGCAGTACTTC	CSVALGDRGSYEQYF
TRBD2	TRBV6-1	NA	TRBJ2-3	TGTGCCAGGGGGACTAGCGGGGGGGCAGATACGCAGTATTTT	CARGTSGGADTQYF
TRBD1	TRBV7-2	NA	TRBJ2-7	TGTGCCAGCAGCGAGGACAGGGCCTCCACCTACGAGCAGTACTTC	CASSEDRASTYEQYF
TRBD2	TRBV3-1	NA	TRBJ2-5	TGTGCCACCGGGAGGACTAGCAGTTACAAGCAGTACTTC	CATGRTSSYKQYF
NA	TRBV20-1	NA	TRBJ2-3	TGCAGTGTGGTCCGGAGCACAGATACGCAGTATTTT	CSVVRSTDTQYF
NA	TRBV12-3/TRBV12-4	few	TRBJ2-1	TGTGCCAGCAGTTTAGGTGGCAGCCACAATGAGCAGTTCTTC	CASSLGGSHNEQFF
NA	TRBV6-1	many	TRBJ2-7	TGTGCCAGCAGTGAAGCCGACCCAGTTACCTACGAGCAGTACTTC	CASSEADPVTYEQYF
NA	TRBV13	NA	TRBJ2-7	TGTGCCAGCAGCTTAGGACACCGAATCCGCTACGAGCAGTACTTC	CASSLGHRIRYEQYF
NA	TRBV12-3/TRBV12-4	once	TRBJ2-1	TGTGCCAGCAGTTTAATCGCGGGGATCCACAATGAGCAGTTCTTC	CASSLIAGIHNEQFF
NA	TRBV7-2	few	TRBJ2-7	TGTGCCAGCAGCTTCACCACAGTGACCTACGAGCAGTACTTC	CASSFTTVTYEQYF
TRBD1	TRBV29-1	NA	TRBJ2-1	TGCAGCGTTGAAACCCTACAGGGGGGTGTTACCAATGAGCAGTTCTTC	CSVETLQGGVTNEQFF
TRBD2	TRBV20-1	few	TRBJ2-1	TGCAGTGCTAACGGACTCTTGGGGCGGGGGATCTACAATGAGCAGTTCTTC	CSANGLLGRGIYNEQFF
TRBD2	TRBV5-1	NA	TRBJ2-1	TGCGCCAGCAGCACCCTTATAGCGGGGGGTCTAAACAATGAGCAGTTCTTC	CASSTLIAGGLNNEQFF
TRBD1	TRBV7-2	many	TRBJ1-2	TGTGCCAGCAGCCCGGACAGGGGGCAGATGTACTATGGCTACACCTTC	CASSPDRGQMYYGYTF
NA	TRBV3-1	NA	TRBJ2-1	TGTGCCAGCAGCCAAATTGGTCAACGCAATGAGCAGTTCTTC	CASSQIGQRNEQFF
NA	TRBV5-1	NA	TRBJ2-5	TGCGCCAGCAGCCGGGACTTGTACCAAGAGACCCAGTACTTC	CASSRDLYQETQYF
NA	TRBV10-3	NA	TRBJ2-3	TGTGCCATCAGTGAGGGCAGGGCCCGCACAGATACGCAGTATTTT	CAISEGRARTDTQYF
TRBD1	TRBV25-1	few	TRBJ2-1	TGTGCCAGCACCCGACAGGGTAGCTACAATGAGCAGTTCTTC	CASTRQGSYNEQFF
NA	TRBV7-8	once	TRBJ2-7	TGTGCCAGCAGCTTCCAAGAGCAGTACTTC	CASSFQEQYF
TRBD1	TRBV7-9	NA	TRBJ1-4	TGTGCCAGCAGCAACACAGGGGGCCCTAATGAAAAACTGTTTTTT	CASSNTGGPNEKLFF
NA	TRBV6-2/TRBV6-3	NA	TRBJ2-1	TGTGCCAGCAGTTACTCGGTCACTATCTCCTACAATGAGCAGTTCTTC	CASSYSVTISYNEQFF
TRBD1	TRBV28	NA	TRBJ1-2	TGTGCCAGCAGTTTATGGGGGGTGGCAGGGGGAGACTATGGCTACACCTTC	CASSLWGVAGGDYGYTF
NA	TRBV6-1	NA	TRBJ2-1	TGTGCCAGCAGTGAACGGCAGCCTAGAACCTACAATGAGCAGTTCTTC	CASSERQPRTYNEQFF
NA	TRBV9	NA	TRBJ2-1	TGTGCCAGCAGCGTGCCTAGGTTGAGTGAGCAGTTCTTC	CASSVPRLSEQFF
TRBD2	TRBV7-3	once	TRBJ2-3	TGTGCCAGCAGCTTCGGCGGGGGGGCCCCAGATACGCAGTATTTT	CASSFGGGAPDTQYF
TRBD2	TRBV4-3	NA	TRBJ2-7	TGCGCCAGCAGCCAGGTACTAGCGGATGAGCAGTACTTC	CASSQVLADEQYF
NA	TRBV27	NA	TRBJ2-7	TGTGCCAGCAGTTTTTTGGGGCCCTCCTACGAGCAGTACTTC	CASSFLGPSYEQYF